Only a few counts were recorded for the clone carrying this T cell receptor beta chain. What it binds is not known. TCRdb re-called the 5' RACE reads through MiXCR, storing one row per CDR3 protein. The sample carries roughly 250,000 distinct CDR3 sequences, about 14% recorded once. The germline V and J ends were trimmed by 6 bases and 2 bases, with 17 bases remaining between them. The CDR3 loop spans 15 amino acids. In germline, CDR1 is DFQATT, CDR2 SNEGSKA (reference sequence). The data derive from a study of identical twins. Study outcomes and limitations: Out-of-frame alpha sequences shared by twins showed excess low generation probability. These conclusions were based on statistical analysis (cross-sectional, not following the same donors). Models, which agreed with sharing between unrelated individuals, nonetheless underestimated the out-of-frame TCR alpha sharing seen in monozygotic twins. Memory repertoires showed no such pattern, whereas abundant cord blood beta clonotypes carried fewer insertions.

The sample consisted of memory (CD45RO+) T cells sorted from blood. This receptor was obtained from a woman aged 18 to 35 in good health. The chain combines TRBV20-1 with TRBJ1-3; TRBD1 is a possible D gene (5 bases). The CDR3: CSAAPGTQTGNTIYF. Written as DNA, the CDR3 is TGCAGTGCCGCTCCCGGGACTCAGACTGGAAACACCATATATTTT.